This T cell receptor beta chain came from a study of PD-1 blockade in classical Hodgkin lymphoma. Every single patient, without exception, relapsed after autologous stem cell transplantation, and brentuximab vedotin exposure varied. Data came from immunoSEQ multiplex PCR; TCRdb stores just in-frame clones and leaves some out. The sample has 35,000 to 45,000 clones; about nine tenths are singletons. V lost 3 bases and J lost 7; bases outside the gene matches: 12. This CDR3 comprises 16 residues. Germline V lookup: CDR1 SGHRS, CDR2 YFSETQ. The genes are TRBV5-1 and TRBJ2-1; the match to TRBD2 covers 8 bases. The specimen was peripheral blood mononuclear cells (PBMCs), collected at baseline. The clonotype originates from a human donor with classical Hodgkin lymphoma. The CDR3 is CASSSGRGGPGNEQFF. Here the CDR3 DNA reads TGCGCCAGCAGCTCCGGCCGGGGGGGGCCGGGGAATGAGCAGTTCTTC.